The rows below give T cell receptor beta chains drawn from one sample of a study of shared clonotypes between healthy human individuals. Here immunoSEQ multiplex PCR was the method, and the copy in TCRdb shows in-frame clones only, minus some. The sample lists a few million clones; 93% were seen once. Sequencing was carried out using naive CD4+ T cells from PBMCs. The receptors shown here come from a man younger than 35 in good health. Some clones in this sample may be carry-over from other donors' samples. CDR3s include the opening cysteine and the closing phenylalanine or tryptophan. The D gene is left open where the match is weak. Expanded clones get a size class; other rows say once, few or many, or leave the size out.

V gene	D gene	J gene	clone size	CDR3 DNA	CDR3 protein
TRBV2	TRBD2	TRBJ2-3	NA	TGTGCCAGCAGGGGGACTAGCAGCGCAGATACGCAGTATTTT	CASRGTSSADTQYF
TRBV7-8	TRBD2	TRBJ2-1	NA	TGTGCCAGCAGCCAGGGACTAGCGGGAGATGAGCAGTTCTTC	CASSQGLAGDEQFF
TRBV5-1	TRBD2	TRBJ2-7	NA	TGCGCCAGCAGCTTGGTGCTAGCGGGTTCCTACGAGCAGTACTTC	CASSLVLAGSYEQYF
TRBV28	NA	TRBJ2-3	once	TGTGCCAGCAGTTTCGGCCAGGGGAAAGATACGCAGTATTTT	CASSFGQGKDTQYF
TRBV12-5	NA	TRBJ2-3	few	TGTGCTAGTGGTTTGGCTGGCACAGATACGCAGTATTTT	CASGLAGTDTQYF
TRBV5-1	TRBD2	TRBJ2-1	NA	TGCGCCAGCGGGGCCGTAGCGGGAGTCAGGAATGAGCAGTTCTTC	CASGAVAGVRNEQFF
TRBV5-4	NA	TRBJ2-3	NA	TGTGCCAGCAGCTTGGAGGCGACGCAGTATTTT	CASSLEATQYF
TRBV7-9	NA	TRBJ2-1	NA	TGTGCCAGCAGCTCAGGGGTCGCCTACAATGAGCAGTTCTTC	CASSSGVAYNEQFF
TRBV28	TRBD1	TRBJ1-2	NA	TGTGCCAGCAGTTCGCCTGGACAGGGGGTTCTCTATGGCTACACCTTC	CASSSPGQGVLYGYTF
TRBV5-6	TRBD1	TRBJ2-5	NA	TGTGCCAGCAGCAAGGACAGGGGACAAGAGACCCAGTACTTC	CASSKDRGQETQYF
TRBV29-1	TRBD1	TRBJ1-1	NA	TGCAGCGTCCCCAGGACAGGGGGGTGGGACACTGAAGCTTTCTTT	CSVPRTGGWDTEAFF
TRBV7-5	NA	TRBJ1-2	NA	TGTGTCAGAAGACCACGATCCTTCTATGGCTACACCTTC	CVRRPRSFYGYTF
TRBV29-1	TRBD2	TRBJ2-1	NA	TGCAGCGTTGAGATGGGGGGGAAGAATGAGCAGTTCTTC	CSVEMGGKNEQFF
TRBV5-8	NA	TRBJ2-3	NA	TGTGCCAGCAGCTGGGCCCTTTTCCCAGATACGCAGTATTTT	CASSWALFPDTQYF
TRBV11-2	NA	TRBJ1-3	NA	TGTGCCAGCAGCTTACTTATGACATTTAGCTCTGGAAACACCATATATTTT	CASSLLMTFSSGNTIYF
TRBV11-2	NA	TRBJ2-1	once	TGTGCCAGCAGCTTAGCTGGACTGTACAATGAGCAGTTCTTC	CASSLAGLYNEQFF
TRBV30	NA	TRBJ2-7	NA	TGTGCCTGGAGTGTCACAAACCACGAGCAGTACTTC	CAWSVTNHEQYF
TRBV10-3	NA	TRBJ1-5	NA	TGTGCCATCAGTGAGCAAGGACAAGCCAATCAGCCCCAGCATTTT	CAISEQGQANQPQHF
TRBV4-3	NA	TRBJ2-7	NA	TGCGCCAGCAGCCAAGCGGTCGACTACGAGCAGTACTTC	CASSQAVDYEQYF
TRBV5-4	NA	TRBJ2-2	NA	TGTGCCAGCAGCCGTCCCGGGGAGCTGTTTTTT	CASSRPGELFF
TRBV10-1	NA	TRBJ1-2	NA	TGCGCCAGCAGTGAGGCCAGGCTGAACACCTTC	CASSEARLNTF
TRBV5-8	NA	TRBJ2-7	NA	TGTGCCAGCAGCTTGGGGCCTGCGAGGGGGTCCTACGAGCAGTACTTC	CASSLGPARGSYEQYF
TRBV6-1	TRBD2	TRBJ2-6	NA	TGTGCCAGCAGTGAAGAATGGGGGGGTCCTGGGGCCAACGTCCTGACTTTC	CASSEEWGGPGANVLTF
TRBV28	TRBD2	TRBJ2-1	NA	TGTGCCACCCTCCTCCGGGGGAGGGCCTACAATGAGCAGTTCTTC	CATLLRGRAYNEQFF
TRBV9	NA	TRBJ2-2	NA	TGTGCCAGCAGCCCCCGTAGGGCCGGGGAGCTGTTTTTT	CASSPRRAGELFF
TRBV5-1	NA	TRBJ2-3	NA	TGCGCCAGCAGCTTGGCTGGGCAGTGGGATACGCAGTATTTT	CASSLAGQWDTQYF
TRBV2	TRBD1	TRBJ2-3	NA	TGTGCCAGCAGCGATATTCTTCGACAGGGGAAAACGTATTTT	CASSDILRQGKTYF
TRBV7-3	NA	TRBJ2-5	NA	TGTGCCAGCAGCTTAAGTGGGGAGACCCAGTACTTC	CASSLSGETQYF